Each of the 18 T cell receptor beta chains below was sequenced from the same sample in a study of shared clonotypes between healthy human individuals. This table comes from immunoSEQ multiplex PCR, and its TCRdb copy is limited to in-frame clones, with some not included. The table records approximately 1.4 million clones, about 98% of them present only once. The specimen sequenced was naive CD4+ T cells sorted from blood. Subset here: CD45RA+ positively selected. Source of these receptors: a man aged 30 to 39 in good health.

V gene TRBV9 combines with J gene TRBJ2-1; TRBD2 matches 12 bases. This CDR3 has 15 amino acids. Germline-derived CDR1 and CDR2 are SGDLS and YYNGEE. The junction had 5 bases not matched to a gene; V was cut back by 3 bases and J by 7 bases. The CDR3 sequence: CASSEDGLAGNEQFF. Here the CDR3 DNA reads TGTGCCAGCAGCGAAGACGGACTAGCGGGGAATGAGCAGTTCTTC.

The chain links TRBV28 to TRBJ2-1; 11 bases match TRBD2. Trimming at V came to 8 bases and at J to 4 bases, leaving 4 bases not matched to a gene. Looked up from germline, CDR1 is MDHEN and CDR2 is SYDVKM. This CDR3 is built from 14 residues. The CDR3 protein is CASLTSGTYNEQFF. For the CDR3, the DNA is TGTGCCAGCCTGACTAGCGGGACTTACAATGAGCAGTTCTTC.

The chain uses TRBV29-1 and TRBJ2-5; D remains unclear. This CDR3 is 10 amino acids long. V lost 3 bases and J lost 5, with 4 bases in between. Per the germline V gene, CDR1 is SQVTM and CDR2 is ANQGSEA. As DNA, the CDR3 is TGCAGCGTTGATGCCGAGACCCAGTACTTC. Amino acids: CSVDAETQYF. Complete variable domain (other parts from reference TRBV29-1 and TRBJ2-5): SAVISQKPSRDICQRGTSLTIQCQVDSQVTMMFWYRQQPGQSLTLIATANQGSEATYESGFVIDKFPISRPNLTFSTLTVSNMSPEDSSIYLCSVDAETQYFGPGTRLLVL.

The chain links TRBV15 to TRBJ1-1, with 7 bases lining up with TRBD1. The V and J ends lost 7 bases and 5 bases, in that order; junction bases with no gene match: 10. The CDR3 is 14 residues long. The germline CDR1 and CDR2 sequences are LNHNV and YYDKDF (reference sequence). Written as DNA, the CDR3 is TGTGCCACCACTCCGGACAGGTCGTGGACTGAAGCTTTCTTT. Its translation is CATTPDRSWTEAFF.

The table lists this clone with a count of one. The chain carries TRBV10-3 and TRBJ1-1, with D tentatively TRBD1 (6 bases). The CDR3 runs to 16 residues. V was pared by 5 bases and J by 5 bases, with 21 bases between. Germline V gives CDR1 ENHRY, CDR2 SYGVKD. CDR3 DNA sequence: TGTGCCATCAGTCCTAATCTGGGGGGGCAAAATACTGAAGCTTTCTTT. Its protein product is CAISPNLGGQNTEAFF.

The CDR3 DNA sequence: TGCGCCAGCAGTGGGGAGAGGCAAACAGGAATGACTAGCGGGAGCCTACAAAGTACCTACGAGCAGTACTTC. Residues: CASSGERQTGMTSGSLQSTYEQYF. The V gene is TRBV5-1, the J gene TRBJ2-7; 12 positions match TRBD2. The CDR3 runs to 24 residues. J gave up 2 bases and V 5 bases, and 32 bases lay outside the gene matches. CDR1 and CDR2 from the germline V gene are SGHRS and YFSETQ.

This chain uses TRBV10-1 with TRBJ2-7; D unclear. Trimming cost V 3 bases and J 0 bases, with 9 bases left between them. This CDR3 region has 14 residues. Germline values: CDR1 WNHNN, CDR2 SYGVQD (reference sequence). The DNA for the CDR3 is TGCGCCAGCAGTGAAAATCGGAACTCCTACGAGCAGTACTTC. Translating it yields CASSENRNSYEQYF.

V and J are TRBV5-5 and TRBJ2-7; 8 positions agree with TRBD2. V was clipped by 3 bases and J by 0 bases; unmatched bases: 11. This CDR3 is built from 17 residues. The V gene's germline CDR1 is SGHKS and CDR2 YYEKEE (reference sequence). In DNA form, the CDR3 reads TGTGCCAGCAGCTCTTCCCTACTAGCGGTCCCCTCCTACGAGCAGTACTTC. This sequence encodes CASSSSLLAVPSYEQYF.

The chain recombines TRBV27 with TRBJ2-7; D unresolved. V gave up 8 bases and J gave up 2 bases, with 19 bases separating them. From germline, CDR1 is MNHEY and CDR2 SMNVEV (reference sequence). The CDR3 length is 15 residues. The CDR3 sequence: CASRFRTLIAYEQYF. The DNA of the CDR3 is TGTGCCAGCCGATTCAGGACGTTAATCGCCTACGAGCAGTACTTC.

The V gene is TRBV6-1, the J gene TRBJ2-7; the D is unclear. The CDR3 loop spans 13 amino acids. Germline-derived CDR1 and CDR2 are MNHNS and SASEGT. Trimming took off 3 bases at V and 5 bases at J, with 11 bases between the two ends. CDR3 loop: CASSDKQSHEQYF. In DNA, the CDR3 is TGTGCCAGCAGTGATAAACAGAGCCACGAGCAGTACTTC.

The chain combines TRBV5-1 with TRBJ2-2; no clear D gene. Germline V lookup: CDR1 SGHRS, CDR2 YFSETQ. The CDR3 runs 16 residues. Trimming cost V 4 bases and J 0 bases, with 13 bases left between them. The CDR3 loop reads CASSPAARANTGELFF. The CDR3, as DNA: TGCGCCAGCAGCCCGGCGGCGAGAGCGAACACCGGGGAGCTGTTTTTT.

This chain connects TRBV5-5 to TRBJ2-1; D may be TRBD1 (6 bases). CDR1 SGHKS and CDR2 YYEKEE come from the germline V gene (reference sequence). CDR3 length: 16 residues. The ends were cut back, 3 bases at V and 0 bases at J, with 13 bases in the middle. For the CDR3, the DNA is TGTGCCAGCAGCTCACAGGGCCCTAGCTCCTACAATGAGCAGTTCTTC. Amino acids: CASSSQGPSSYNEQFF.

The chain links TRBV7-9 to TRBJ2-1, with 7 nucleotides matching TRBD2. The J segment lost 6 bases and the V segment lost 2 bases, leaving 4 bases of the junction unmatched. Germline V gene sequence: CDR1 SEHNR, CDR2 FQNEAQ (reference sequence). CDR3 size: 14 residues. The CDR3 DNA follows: TGTGCCAGCAGCTTAAGACTAGCTCCCAATGAGCAGTTCTTC. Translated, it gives CASSLRLAPNEQFF.

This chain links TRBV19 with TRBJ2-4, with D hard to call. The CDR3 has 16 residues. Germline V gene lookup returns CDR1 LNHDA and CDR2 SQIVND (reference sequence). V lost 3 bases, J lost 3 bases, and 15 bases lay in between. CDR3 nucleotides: TGTGCCAGTAGTATGGTGGGCCGGTCGGGCAAAAACATTCAGTACTTC. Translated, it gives CASSMVGRSGKNIQYF. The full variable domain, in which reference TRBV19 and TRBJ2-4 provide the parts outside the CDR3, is DGGITQSPKYLFRKEGQNVTLSCEQNLNHDAMYWYRQDPGQGLRLIYYSQIVNDFQKGDIAEGYSVSREKKESFPLTVTSAQKNPTAFYLCASSMVGRSGKNIQYFGAGTRLSVL.

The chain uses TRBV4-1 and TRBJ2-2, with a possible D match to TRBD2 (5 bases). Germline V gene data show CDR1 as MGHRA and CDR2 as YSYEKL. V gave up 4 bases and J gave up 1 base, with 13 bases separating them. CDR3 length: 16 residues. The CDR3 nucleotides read TGCGCCAGCAGCCCCCTCTCGGGGAGGAACACCGGGGAGCTGTTTTTT. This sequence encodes CASSPLSGRNTGELFF.

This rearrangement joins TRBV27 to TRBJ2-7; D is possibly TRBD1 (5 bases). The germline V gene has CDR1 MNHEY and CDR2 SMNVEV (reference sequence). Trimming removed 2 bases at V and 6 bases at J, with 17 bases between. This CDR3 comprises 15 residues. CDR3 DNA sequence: TGTGCCAGCAGTTTAGGGGCCCTTGGGCGAATCGAGCAGTACTTC. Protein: CASSLGALGRIEQYF.

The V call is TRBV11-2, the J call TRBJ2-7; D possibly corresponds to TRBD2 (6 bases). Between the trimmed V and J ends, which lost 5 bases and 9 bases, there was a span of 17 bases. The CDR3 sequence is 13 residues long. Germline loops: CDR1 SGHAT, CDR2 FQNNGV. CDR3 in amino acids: CASSPIGGNGQYF. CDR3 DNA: TGTGCCAGCAGCCCTATTGGGGGGAACGGGCAGTACTTC. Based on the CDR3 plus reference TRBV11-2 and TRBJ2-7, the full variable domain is EAGVAQSPRYKIIEKRQSVAFWCNPISGHATLYWYQQILGQGPKLLIQFQNNGVVDDSQLPKDRFSAERLKGVDSTLKIQPAKLEDSAVYLCASSPIGGNGQYFGPGTRLTVT.

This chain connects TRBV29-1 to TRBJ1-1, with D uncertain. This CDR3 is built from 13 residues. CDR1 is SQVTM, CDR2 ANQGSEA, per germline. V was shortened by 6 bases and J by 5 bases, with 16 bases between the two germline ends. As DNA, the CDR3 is TGCAGCGTCAAGGGAGACACTGAGACTGAAGCTTTCTTT. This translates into CSVKGDTETEAFF. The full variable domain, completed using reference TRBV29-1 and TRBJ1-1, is SAVISQKPSRDICQRGTSLTIQCQVDSQVTMMFWYRQQPGQSLTLIATANQGSEATYESGFVIDKFPISRPNLTFSTLTVSNMSPEDSSIYLCSVKGDTETEAFFGQGTRLTVV.